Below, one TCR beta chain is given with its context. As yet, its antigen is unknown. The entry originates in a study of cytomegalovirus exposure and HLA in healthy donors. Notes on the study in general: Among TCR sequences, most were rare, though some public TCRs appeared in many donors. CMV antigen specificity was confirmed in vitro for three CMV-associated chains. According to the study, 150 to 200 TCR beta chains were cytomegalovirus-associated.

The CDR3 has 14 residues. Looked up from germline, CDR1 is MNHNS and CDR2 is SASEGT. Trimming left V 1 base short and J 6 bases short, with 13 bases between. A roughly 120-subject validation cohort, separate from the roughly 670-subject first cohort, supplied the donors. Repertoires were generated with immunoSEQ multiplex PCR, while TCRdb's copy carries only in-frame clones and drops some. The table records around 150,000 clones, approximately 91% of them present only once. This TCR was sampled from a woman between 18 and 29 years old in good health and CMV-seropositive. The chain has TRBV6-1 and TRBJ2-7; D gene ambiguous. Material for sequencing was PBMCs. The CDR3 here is CASSEEEQLGEQYF. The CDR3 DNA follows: TGTGCCAGCAGTGAAGAGGAGCAATTAGGCGAGCAGTACTTC.